Listed below are T cell receptor beta chains from one sample, sequenced in a study of T cells after yellow fever vaccination. TCRdb used MiXCR to reprocess the 5' RACE reads, holding one entry per CDR3 protein. The table has 400,000 or so distinct CDR3 sequences, roughly 10% seen once. Sequencing used PBMCs, obtained on the day of the first yellow fever vaccination. These receptors originate from a man younger than 30 who received the YFV17D yellow fever vaccine. The CDR3 runs from the conserved cysteine through the conserved F or W. A D gene is named only where the DNA matches it firmly. Part of the rows lack a size; the others show once, few, many or a class for expanded clones.

d_call: -; v_call: TRBV12-3/TRBV12-4; j_call: TRBJ1-4; clone_size: many; cdr3_nt: TGTGCCAGCAGCCCCGGAGGAGCTAATGAAAAACTGTTTTTT; cdr3_aa: CASSPGGANEKLFF
d_call: -; v_call: TRBV5-1; j_call: TRBJ2-5; clone_size: few; cdr3_nt: TGCGCCAGCTCTGACTTACTACAAGAGACCCAGTACTTC; cdr3_aa: CASSDLLQETQYF
d_call: -; v_call: TRBV19; j_call: TRBJ2-2; clone_size: -; cdr3_nt: TGTGCCAGTAGTATAATCCAGCAGACCGGGGAGCTGTTTTTT; cdr3_aa: CASSIIQQTGELFF
d_call: -; v_call: TRBV11-2; j_call: TRBJ2-5; clone_size: -; cdr3_nt: TGTGCCAGCAGACTAAAAGCATGGGCGTCTCCGCAAGAGACCCAGTACTTC; cdr3_aa: CASRLKAWASPQETQYF
d_call: -; v_call: TRBV11-2; j_call: TRBJ2-1; clone_size: -; cdr3_nt: TGTGCCAGCTTCGGGTACAATGAGCAGTTCTTC; cdr3_aa: CASFGYNEQFF
d_call: -; v_call: TRBV7-9; j_call: TRBJ2-3; clone_size: -; cdr3_nt: TGTGCCAGCAGCTTAGTCGGGGGCCGGGGGACGCAGTATTTT; cdr3_aa: CASSLVGGRGTQYF
d_call: -; v_call: TRBV7-3; j_call: TRBJ2-1; clone_size: -; cdr3_nt: TGTGCCAGCAGCCCCCCTGGGGGGGCCGTTTACAATGAGCAGTTCTTC; cdr3_aa: CASSPPGGAVYNEQFF
d_call: TRBD1; v_call: TRBV11-3; j_call: TRBJ1-1; clone_size: few; cdr3_nt: TGTGCCAGCAGCTTAGGCGGACAGGGGGCGAACACTGAAGCTTTCTTT; cdr3_aa: CASSLGGQGANTEAFF
d_call: -; v_call: TRBV9; j_call: TRBJ2-5; clone_size: -; cdr3_nt: TGTGCCAGCAGCCCCTCGCTCCGGGGCCTAGATACCCAGTACTTC; cdr3_aa: CASSPSLRGLDTQYF
d_call: -; v_call: TRBV11-2; j_call: TRBJ2-2; clone_size: few; cdr3_nt: TGTGCCAGCAGCGCTTGGGGGGCAAGCACCGGGGAGCTGTTTTTT; cdr3_aa: CASSAWGASTGELFF
d_call: TRBD2; v_call: TRBV6-1; j_call: TRBJ2-3; clone_size: few; cdr3_nt: TGTGCCAGCACCCCCGTGGCGGGGGTTACAGATACGCAGTATTTT; cdr3_aa: CASTPVAGVTDTQYF
d_call: TRBD1; v_call: TRBV7-2; j_call: TRBJ1-2; clone_size: -; cdr3_nt: TGTGCCAGCAGCCGTAGACAGGGGGGGAACTATGGCTACACCTTC; cdr3_aa: CASSRRQGGNYGYTF
d_call: TRBD1; v_call: TRBV10-2; j_call: TRBJ2-2; clone_size: few; cdr3_nt: TGCGCCAGCAGTGAAGGGTCAGGGGGACCCGGGGAGCTGTTTTTT; cdr3_aa: CASSEGSGGPGELFF
d_call: -; v_call: TRBV11-2; j_call: TRBJ2-5; clone_size: few; cdr3_nt: TGTGCCAGCAGCTTAGGACCGGGCGCCAGCGTCTGGGTCCAAGAGACCCAGTACTTC; cdr3_aa: CASSLGPGASVWVQETQYF
d_call: -; v_call: TRBV6-1; j_call: TRBJ1-4; clone_size: -; cdr3_nt: TGTGCCAGCAAGCCCTCGGCGGGAACTAATGAAAAACTGTTTTTT; cdr3_aa: CASKPSAGTNEKLFF
d_call: -; v_call: TRBV7-3; j_call: TRBJ2-1; clone_size: many; cdr3_nt: TGTGCCAGCAGCCCTAATCCCGGACTACACTACAATGAGCAGTTCTTC; cdr3_aa: CASSPNPGLHYNEQFF
d_call: TRBD1; v_call: TRBV7-2; j_call: TRBJ1-6; clone_size: few; cdr3_nt: TGTGCCAGCAGCTGGGGACAGGGGGCACCCCTCCACTTT; cdr3_aa: CASSWGQGAPLHF
d_call: TRBD1; v_call: TRBV3-1; j_call: TRBJ1-5; clone_size: -; cdr3_nt: TGTGCCAGCAGCCAAAACAGGGGGGGCAATCAGCCCCAGCATTTT; cdr3_aa: CASSQNRGGNQPQHF
d_call: TRBD1; v_call: TRBV12-3/TRBV12-4; j_call: TRBJ1-1; clone_size: -; cdr3_nt: TGTGCCAGCAGTTACGACAGGGAACTTGAAGCTTTCTTT; cdr3_aa: CASSYDRELEAFF
d_call: -; v_call: TRBV6-1; j_call: TRBJ2-7; clone_size: few; cdr3_nt: TGTGCCAGCAGACGGGGGGCCCGGTCCTACGAGCAGTACTTC; cdr3_aa: CASRRGARSYEQYF
d_call: TRBD1; v_call: TRBV25-1; j_call: TRBJ2-1; clone_size: -; cdr3_nt: TGTGCCAGCAGTGACAGGGACAGGGTGGGCAATGAGCAGTTCTTC; cdr3_aa: CASSDRDRVGNEQFF
d_call: -; v_call: TRBV10-3; j_call: TRBJ2-7; clone_size: few; cdr3_nt: TGTGCCATCAGTGAGACAGGGTCCCGCGAGCAGTACTTC; cdr3_aa: CAISETGSREQYF
d_call: -; v_call: TRBV4-2; j_call: TRBJ1-1; clone_size: -; cdr3_nt: TGTGCCAGCAGCCAAGAGATCGTTGATTGGGACACTGAAGCTTTCTTT; cdr3_aa: CASSQEIVDWDTEAFF
d_call: -; v_call: TRBV10-3; j_call: TRBJ1-1; clone_size: -; cdr3_nt: TGTGCCATCAGTGAGTCGAATGGTGGCAGAAACACTGAAGCTTTCTTT; cdr3_aa: CAISESNGGRNTEAFF
d_call: -; v_call: TRBV5-1; j_call: TRBJ2-1; clone_size: -; cdr3_nt: TGCGCCAGCAGCCCTAGGCCCCTCGGGCCCAACAATGAGCAGTTCTTC; cdr3_aa: CASSPRPLGPNNEQFF
d_call: TRBD2; v_call: TRBV6-5; j_call: TRBJ2-1; clone_size: few; cdr3_nt: TGTGCCAGCAGTTACTCGGGAGGGATGAGGAACAATGAGCAGTTCTTC; cdr3_aa: CASSYSGGMRNNEQFF
d_call: TRBD1; v_call: TRBV10-3; j_call: TRBJ2-3; clone_size: -; cdr3_nt: TGTGCCATCAGGGCCTCGGGACAGGGCGACACAGATACGCAGTATTTT; cdr3_aa: CAIRASGQGDTDTQYF
d_call: -; v_call: TRBV5-5; j_call: TRBJ2-5; clone_size: few; cdr3_nt: TGTGCCAGCAGCGTTGAAACGGGTCAAGAGACCCAGTACTTC; cdr3_aa: CASSVETGQETQYF
d_call: -; v_call: TRBV14; j_call: TRBJ1-6; clone_size: -; cdr3_nt: TGTGCCAGCAGCCACGGACCGGCCCCCCTCCACTTT; cdr3_aa: CASSHGPAPLHF
d_call: TRBD2; v_call: TRBV5-1; j_call: TRBJ2-1; clone_size: few; cdr3_nt: TGCGCCAGCAGCTTGGCGCCGGGACTAGCGGGTGATGAGCAGTTCTTC; cdr3_aa: CASSLAPGLAGDEQFF
d_call: TRBD1; v_call: TRBV27; j_call: TRBJ1-2; clone_size: few; cdr3_nt: TGTGCCAGCAGTCCTAGGACAGGCATTTATGGCTACACCTTC; cdr3_aa: CASSPRTGIYGYTF
d_call: TRBD2; v_call: TRBV19; j_call: TRBJ2-1; clone_size: -; cdr3_nt: TGTGCCAGTACCCCGACTAGCGGGGGGGACAACAATGAGCAGTTCTTC; cdr3_aa: CASTPTSGGDNNEQFF
d_call: -; v_call: TRBV20-1; j_call: TRBJ2-5; clone_size: many; cdr3_nt: TGCAGTGCTAGACAGGACCCCGGGGAGACCCAGTACTTC; cdr3_aa: CSARQDPGETQYF
d_call: TRBD2; v_call: TRBV12-3/TRBV12-4; j_call: TRBJ2-5; clone_size: -; cdr3_nt: TGTGCCAGCAGTAACCCCGGGGGGAGACAACACGAGGGAAACCAGTACTTC; cdr3_aa: CASSNPGGRQHEGNQYF
d_call: TRBD2; v_call: TRBV10-2; j_call: TRBJ2-2; clone_size: -; cdr3_nt: TGCGCCAGCCGGGTAGCGGGGGCCGGGGAGCTGTTTTTT; cdr3_aa: CASRVAGAGELFF
d_call: -; v_call: TRBV6-2/TRBV6-3; j_call: TRBJ2-3; clone_size: few; cdr3_nt: TGTGCCAGCAGAGATCTAGACGGGACAGATACGCAGTATTTT; cdr3_aa: CASRDLDGTDTQYF
d_call: TRBD1; v_call: TRBV5-1; j_call: TRBJ1-4; clone_size: -; cdr3_nt: TGCGCCAGCAGGACAGGGGAGGGAGGTTGGGAAAAACTGTTTTTT; cdr3_aa: CASRTGEGGWEKLFF
d_call: TRBD2; v_call: TRBV24-1; j_call: TRBJ2-2; clone_size: few; cdr3_nt: TGTGCCACCAGTGAGCCGGGACTAGACGATTCCGGGGAGCTGTTTTTT; cdr3_aa: CATSEPGLDDSGELFF
d_call: -; v_call: TRBV4-1; j_call: TRBJ2-1; clone_size: -; cdr3_nt: TGCGCCAGCAGCCAAGATCCCGGACAGACCTACGATGAGCAGTTCTTC; cdr3_aa: CASSQDPGQTYDEQFF
d_call: -; v_call: TRBV24-1; j_call: TRBJ1-1; clone_size: -; cdr3_nt: TGTGCCACCCGGACACTGAACACTGAAGCTTTCTTT; cdr3_aa: CATRTLNTEAFF
d_call: TRBD1; v_call: TRBV20-1; j_call: TRBJ2-7; clone_size: -; cdr3_nt: TGCAGTGCCCATCAGGGACAGTCCTACGAGCAGTACTTC; cdr3_aa: CSAHQGQSYEQYF
d_call: -; v_call: TRBV6-2/TRBV6-3; j_call: TRBJ2-5; clone_size: -; cdr3_nt: TGTGCCAGCCTCACCGGAGGGGGGCAAGAGACCCAGTACTTC; cdr3_aa: CASLTGGGQETQYF
d_call: TRBD2; v_call: TRBV20-1; j_call: TRBJ2-5; clone_size: -; cdr3_nt: TGCAGTGCTCCCTTAGCGGGGGGTCCTCAAGAGACCCAGTACTTC; cdr3_aa: CSAPLAGGPQETQYF
d_call: -; v_call: TRBV20-1; j_call: TRBJ2-3; clone_size: few; cdr3_nt: TGCAGTGCTAGAGATGAAGACACAGATACGCAGTATTTT; cdr3_aa: CSARDEDTDTQYF
d_call: TRBD2; v_call: TRBV12-3/TRBV12-4; j_call: TRBJ2-1; clone_size: few; cdr3_nt: TGTGCCAGCAGTCCAACTAGCGGGGTGATCCCCAATGAGCAGTTCTTC; cdr3_aa: CASSPTSGVIPNEQFF
d_call: -; v_call: TRBV12-3/TRBV12-4; j_call: TRBJ1-6; clone_size: few; cdr3_nt: TGTGCCAGCAGTTTGAGTCAGTATAATTCACCCCTCCACTTT; cdr3_aa: CASSLSQYNSPLHF
d_call: TRBD1; v_call: TRBV20-1; j_call: TRBJ1-1; clone_size: -; cdr3_nt: TGCAGTGCTGACGACAGGGTAGAAACCCGAGGGACTGAAGCTTTCTTT; cdr3_aa: CSADDRVETRGTEAFF
d_call: TRBD1; v_call: TRBV29-1; j_call: TRBJ2-3; clone_size: few; cdr3_nt: TGCAGCGTGGCCGGGACAGGGAGCGGCACAGATACGCAGTATTTT; cdr3_aa: CSVAGTGSGTDTQYF
d_call: -; v_call: TRBV7-9; j_call: TRBJ1-1; clone_size: few; cdr3_nt: TGTGCCAGCAGCCCTATTGCGAAATATGATGTGAACACTGAAGCTTTCTTT; cdr3_aa: CASSPIAKYDVNTEAFF
d_call: TRBD1; v_call: TRBV5-1; j_call: TRBJ2-3; clone_size: many; cdr3_nt: TGCGCCAGCAGTTATGGACAGGCAAAAGGAGATACGCAGTATTTT; cdr3_aa: CASSYGQAKGDTQYF
d_call: TRBD2; v_call: TRBV10-3; j_call: TRBJ2-3; clone_size: few; cdr3_nt: TGTGCCATCAGTGGTGGTGCTAGCGGGGACACAGATACGCAGTATTTT; cdr3_aa: CAISGGASGDTDTQYF
d_call: TRBD1; v_call: TRBV5-1; j_call: TRBJ2-5; clone_size: -; cdr3_nt: TGCGCCAGCAGCCTACAGGGGTCGCCTCAAGAGACCCAGTACTTC; cdr3_aa: CASSLQGSPQETQYF
d_call: -; v_call: TRBV9; j_call: TRBJ2-1; clone_size: few; cdr3_nt: TGTGCCAGCAGCGTAAGAGGACAGAACTACAATGAGCAGTTCTTC; cdr3_aa: CASSVRGQNYNEQFF
d_call: -; v_call: TRBV4-1; j_call: TRBJ2-2; clone_size: few; cdr3_nt: TGCGCCAGCACCCCGACAGACACCGGGGAGCTGTTTTTT; cdr3_aa: CASTPTDTGELFF
d_call: TRBD1; v_call: TRBV29-1; j_call: TRBJ1-1; clone_size: -; cdr3_nt: TGCAGCGCCGCACAGGGGCCCGATCTGGCTTTCTTT; cdr3_aa: CSAAQGPDLAFF